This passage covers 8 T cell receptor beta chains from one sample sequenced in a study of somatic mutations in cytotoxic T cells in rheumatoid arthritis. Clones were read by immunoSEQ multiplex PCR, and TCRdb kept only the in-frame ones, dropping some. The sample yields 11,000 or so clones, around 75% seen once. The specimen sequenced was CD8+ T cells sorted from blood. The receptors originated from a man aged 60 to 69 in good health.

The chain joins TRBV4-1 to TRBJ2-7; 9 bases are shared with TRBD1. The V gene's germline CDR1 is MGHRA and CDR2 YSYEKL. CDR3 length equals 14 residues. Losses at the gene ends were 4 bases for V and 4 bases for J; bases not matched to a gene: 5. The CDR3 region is CASSPTGQGYEQYF. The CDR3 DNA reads TGCGCCAGCAGCCCCACGGGACAGGGATACGAGCAGTACTTC.

CDR3 DNA: TGTGCCAGCAGTTTATCCTATAGCGGGAGTTACGAGCAGTACTTC. Protein: CASSLSYSGSYEQYF. The J gene is TRBJ2-7, the V gene TRBV27, with 9 bases lining up with TRBD2. From germline, CDR1 is MNHEY and CDR2 SMNVEV (reference sequence). J was trimmed by 4 bases and V by 0 bases; bases with no gene match: 4. CDR3 length: 15 residues.

This chain's CDR3 is CASSFVPGTGVRTEAFF. The CDR3 DNA follows: TGTGCCAGCAGTTTCGTTCCCGGGACAGGGGTCAGAACTGAAGCTTTCTTT. The chain uses TRBV28 and TRBJ1-1; 10 positions match TRBD1. The germline V gene has CDR1 MDHEN and CDR2 SYDVKM. Germline trimming cut 3 bases from V and 5 bases from J; bases unmatched to any gene: 12. This CDR3 contains 17 residues.

The CDR3 region is CASKTGRTGANVLTF. The CDR3 bases are TGTGCCAGCAAGACAGGGAGGACTGGGGCCAACGTCCTGACTTTC. The chain joins TRBV2 to TRBJ2-6; maybe TRBD1 (7 bases). This CDR3 contains 15 residues. V was pared by 7 bases and J by 2 bases, with 12 bases between. Per germline, CDR1 SNHLY and CDR2 FYNNEI.

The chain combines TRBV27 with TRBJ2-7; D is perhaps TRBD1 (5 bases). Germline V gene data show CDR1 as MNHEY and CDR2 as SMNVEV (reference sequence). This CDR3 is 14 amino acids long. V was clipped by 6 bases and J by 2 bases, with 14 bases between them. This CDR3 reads CASSRATATYEQYF. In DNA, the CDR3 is TGTGCCAGCAGCCGCGCGACAGCTACCTACGAGCAGTACTTC.

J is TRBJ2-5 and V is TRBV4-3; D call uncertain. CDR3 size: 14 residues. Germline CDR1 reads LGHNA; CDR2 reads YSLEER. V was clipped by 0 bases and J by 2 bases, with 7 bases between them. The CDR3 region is CASSQDFGQETQYF. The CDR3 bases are TGCGCCAGCAGCCAAGATTTCGGACAAGAGACCCAGTACTTC.

CDR3 sequence reads: CSVEDGRGNTDTQYF. CDR3 sequence (DNA): TGCAGCGTTGAAGACGGTCGAGGGAACACAGATACGCAGTATTTT. The rearrangement links TRBV29-1 to TRBJ2-3; perhaps TRBD2 as D (5 bases). V lost 0 bases and J 2 bases, leaving 12 bases between the germline ends. Germline V gives CDR1 SQVTM, CDR2 ANQGSEA. CDR3 size: 15 residues.

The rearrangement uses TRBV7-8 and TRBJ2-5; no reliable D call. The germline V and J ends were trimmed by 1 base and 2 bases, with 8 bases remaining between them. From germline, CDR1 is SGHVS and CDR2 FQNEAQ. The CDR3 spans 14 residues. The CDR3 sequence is CASSLGPDQETQYF. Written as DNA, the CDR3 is TGTGCCAGCAGCTTAGGCCCTGATCAAGAGACCCAGTACTTC. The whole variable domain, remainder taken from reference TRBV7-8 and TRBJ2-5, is GAGVSQSPRYKVAKRGQDVALRCDPISGHVSLFWYQQALGQGPEFLTYFQNEAQLDKSGLPSDRFFAERPEGSVSTLKIQRTQQEDSAVYLCASSLGPDQETQYFGPGTRLLVL.